These 15 T cell receptor beta chains came from one sample sequenced in a study of human T cells and chemical hapten exposure. This sample's time point: patch test 2, 6 weeks after DPC sensitization. Sample treatment: therapeutic diphenylcyclopropenone sensitization with weekly scalp DPC. TCRdb used MiXCR to reprocess the RACE reads, holding one entry per CDR3 protein. The sample holds about 96,000 distinct CDR3 sequences; about 9.3% are singletons and the top ten take approximately 2%. The sample here was whole blood, taken in connection with sensitization to the hapten diphenylcyclopropenone (DPC). The receptors shown here come from a woman in her 40s with alopecia areata. Some clones in this sample may be carry-over from other donors' samples.

Here the CDR3 DNA reads TGTGCTAGTGGTGGACTAGGTCTCGATGAGCAGTTCTTC. Translation gives CASGGLGLDEQFF. This chain joins TRBV12-5 and TRBJ2-1; 7 bases are a match to TRBD2. V shed 5 bases, J shed 8 bases, and the junction held 6 bases outside the gene matches. Per the germline V gene, CDR1 is LGHNT and CDR2 is FRNRAP. The CDR3 extends over 13 amino acids.

This clonotype was counted at least ten times. The chain links TRBV6-1 to TRBJ1-6; D remains unclear. V was pared by 3 bases and J by 5 bases, with 11 bases between. CDR3 length: 15 amino acids. Germline V gene lookup returns CDR1 MNHNS and CDR2 SASEGT. As DNA, the CDR3 is TGTGCCAGCAGTGACTTAGGAGGAGATAATTCACCCCTCCACTTT. Translated, it gives CASSDLGGDNSPLHF.

This clonotype was observed many times. The CDR3 DNA sequence: TGTGCCAGCAGTTTTAGCACAGATACGCAGTATTTT. Protein product: CASSFSTDTQYF. The chain employs TRBV27 and TRBJ2-3; no definite D call. Trimming stripped 3 bases from V and 0 bases from J, with 1 base between. CDR1 and CDR2 from the germline V gene are MNHEY and SMNVEV (reference sequence). The CDR3 is 12 residues long.

This clonotype was seen a few times. V gene TRBV4-1 combines with J gene TRBJ2-1; 7 bases agree with TRBD1. Germline V lookup: CDR1 MGHRA, CDR2 YSYEKL. The junction had 12 bases not matched to a gene; V was cut back by 1 base and J by 12 bases. This CDR3 has 15 amino acids. CDR3 in amino acids: CASSQVTPSTGPQFF. CDR3 coding DNA: TGCGCCAGCAGCCAAGTCACCCCGTCGACAGGGCCGCAGTTCTTC.

The V and J genes are TRBV5-1 and TRBJ1-5, with D perhaps matching TRBD1 (5 bases). This CDR3 has 15 residues. The germline V and J ends were trimmed by 0 bases and 5 bases, with 12 bases remaining between them. Germline lookup yields CDR1 SGHRS and CDR2 YFSETQ. DNA of the CDR3: TGCGCCAGCAGCTTGGGGACAAGTTCTTATCAGCCCCAGCATTTT. This gives the protein CASSLGTSSYQPQHF.

This clonotype showed up many times. The chain links TRBV18 to TRBJ2-1; TRBD2 agrees at 10 bases. Trimming cost V 1 base and J 8 bases; bases outside gene matches: 5. CDR1 and CDR2 from the germline V gene are KGHSH and LQKENI. This CDR3 spans 15 amino acids. The CDR3 DNA follows: TGTGCCAGCTCACCACGGCTAGCGGGAGAAGATGAGCAGTTCTTC. Encoded protein: CASSPRLAGEDEQFF.

This clonotype appeared many times. CDR3 in DNA: TGTGCCAGCAGTCTAACGGGACAGGGGAATTCACCCCTCCACTTT. Its translation is CASSLTGQGNSPLHF. V gene TRBV2 combines with J gene TRBJ1-6, with 10 positions matching TRBD1. Trimming took 5 bases from V and 7 from J; bases not matched to a gene: 5. CDR1 and CDR2 from the germline V gene are SNHLY and FYNNEI. The CDR3 spans 15 residues.

V is TRBV9 and J is TRBJ2-3; no clear D. The germline V and J ends were trimmed by 0 bases and 8 bases, with 7 bases remaining between them. Germline lookup yields CDR1 SGDLS and CDR2 YYNGEE. CDR3 length: 12 residues. CDR3 coding DNA: TGTGCCAGCAGCGTAGAGACGGCTACGCAGTATTTT. It yields the protein CASSVETATQYF.

This clonotype came up many times. CDR3 in amino acids: CASSGDRGLGTQYF. The CDR3 DNA is TGTGCCAGCAGCGGAGACCGGGGACTAGGGACCCAGTACTTC. V usage is TRBV3-1 and J usage is TRBJ2-5; 8 nucleotides align to TRBD2. With V trimmed by 5 bases and J by 7 bases, 9 bases remained unmatched. The CDR3 is made up of 14 amino acids. Looked up from germline, CDR1 is LGHDT and CDR2 is YNNKEL (reference sequence).

In this sample, this clonotype turned up many times. The chain employs TRBV29-1 and TRBJ2-3; 7 nucleotides match TRBD2. Germline trimming cut 5 bases from V and 2 bases from J; bases unmatched to any gene: 4. This CDR3 has 13 amino acids. The germline CDR1 and CDR2 sequences are SQVTM and ANQGSEA. As DNA, the CDR3 is TGCAGCGTTCCAGGGACTAACACAGATACGCAGTATTTT. This codes for CSVPGTNTDTQYF.

This clonotype appeared a few times. The chain has TRBV28 and TRBJ2-1; 10 positions agree with TRBD1. This CDR3 has 16 residues. The J segment lost 5 bases and the V segment lost 4 bases, leaving 8 bases of the junction unmatched. Germline loops: CDR1 MDHEN, CDR2 SYDVKM. The CDR3 region is CASSSPGQGTNNEQFF. The CDR3 DNA reads TGTGCCAGCAGTTCCCCGGGACAGGGGACCAACAATGAGCAGTTCTTC.

Many counts were recorded for this clonotype. This rearrangement joins TRBV7-6 to TRBJ2-1; D not certain. In germline, CDR1 is SGHVS, CDR2 FNYEAQ. There are 18 residues in the CDR3. V lost 3 bases and J 5 bases, leaving 23 bases between the germline ends. CDR3 bases: TGTGCCAGCAGCTTTAAAGTGAAGGGCGTGTCGGGCAACAATGAGCAGTTCTTC. This gives the protein CASSFKVKGVSGNNEQFF.

The count of this clonotype is one. A much more abundant neighbour one base away suggests this may be a read error. The genes are TRBV12-2 and TRBJ2-3; TRBD2, the table's D call, lacks a check against the DNA. TRBV12-2 is shown as a pseudogene. This CDR3 region has 23 residues. The CDR3 is CASRLAQLSGDQTLPSSTDTQYF. The CDR3 nucleotides read TGTGCAAGTCGCTTAGCGCAGCTTAGCGGGGACCAAACCCTCCCTTCTAGCACAGATACGCAGTATTTT.

The table lists this clonotype with a few counts. Since the CDR3 does not end with the conserved phenylalanine or tryptophan, this likely comes from a read error. J is TRBJ2-1 and V is TRBV4-3, with TRBD2 matching over 9 bases. CDR3 length: 17 residues. The germline V gene has CDR1 LGHNA and CDR2 YSLEER. V shed 0 bases and J 1 base; nucleotides not matched to a gene: 4. The CDR3 loop reads CASSQDIAGASYNEQFY. CDR3 DNA sequence: TGCGCCAGCAGCCAAGATATAGCGGGAGCTTCCTACAATGAGCAGTTCTAC.

As concerns this clonotype: It is likely a read error, because the conserved phenylalanine at the end of the CDR3 is missing. V gene TRBV7-2 combines with J gene TRBJ2-7; no clear D gene. Trimming took off 2 bases at V and 0 bases at J, with 11 bases between the two ends. This CDR3 is built from 15 residues. Germline V lookup: CDR1 SGHTA, CDR2 FQGNSA. CDR3 sequence reads: CASSLRALSSYEQYI. CDR3 nucleotide sequence: TGTGCCAGCAGCTTAAGGGCACTGAGCTCCTACGAGCAGTACATC.